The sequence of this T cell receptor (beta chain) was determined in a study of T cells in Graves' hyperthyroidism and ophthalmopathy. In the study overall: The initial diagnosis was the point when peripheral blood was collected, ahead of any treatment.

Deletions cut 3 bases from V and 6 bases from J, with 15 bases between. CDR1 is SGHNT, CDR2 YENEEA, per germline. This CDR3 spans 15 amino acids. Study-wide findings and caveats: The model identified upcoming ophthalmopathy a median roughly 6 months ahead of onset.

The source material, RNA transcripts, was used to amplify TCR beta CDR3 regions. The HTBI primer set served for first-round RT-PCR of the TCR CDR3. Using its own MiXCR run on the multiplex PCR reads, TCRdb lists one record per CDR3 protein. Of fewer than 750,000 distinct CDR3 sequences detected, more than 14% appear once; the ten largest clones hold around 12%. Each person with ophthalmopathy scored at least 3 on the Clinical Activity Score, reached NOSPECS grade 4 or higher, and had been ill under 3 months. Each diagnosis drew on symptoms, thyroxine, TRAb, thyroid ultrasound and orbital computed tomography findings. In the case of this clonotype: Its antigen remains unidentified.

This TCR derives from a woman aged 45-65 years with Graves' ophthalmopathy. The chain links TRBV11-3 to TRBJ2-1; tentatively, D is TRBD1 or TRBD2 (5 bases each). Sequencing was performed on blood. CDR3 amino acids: CASSFSFPGRNEQFF. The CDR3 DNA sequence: TGTGCCAGCAGCTTCAGCTTTCCGGGGCGCAATGAGCAGTTCTTC.